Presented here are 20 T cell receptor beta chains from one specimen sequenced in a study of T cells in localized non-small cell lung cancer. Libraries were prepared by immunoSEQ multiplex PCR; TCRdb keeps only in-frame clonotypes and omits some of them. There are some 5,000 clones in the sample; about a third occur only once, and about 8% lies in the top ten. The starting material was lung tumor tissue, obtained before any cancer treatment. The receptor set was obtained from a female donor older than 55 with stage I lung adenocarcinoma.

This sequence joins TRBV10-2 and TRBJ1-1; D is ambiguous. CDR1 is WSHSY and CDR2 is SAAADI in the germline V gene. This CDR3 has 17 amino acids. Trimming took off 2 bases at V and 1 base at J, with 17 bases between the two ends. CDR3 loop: CASSEGRWKGRNTEAFF. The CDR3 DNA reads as TGCGCCAGCAGTGAGGGCAGATGGAAGGGCAGGAACACTGAAGCTTTCTTT.

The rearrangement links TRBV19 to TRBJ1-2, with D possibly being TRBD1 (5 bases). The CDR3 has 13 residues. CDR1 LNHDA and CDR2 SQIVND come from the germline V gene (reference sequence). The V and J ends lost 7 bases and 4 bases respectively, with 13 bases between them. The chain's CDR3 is CASMNRNSYGYTF. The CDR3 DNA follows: TGTGCCAGTATGAACAGGAACAGCTATGGCTACACCTTC.

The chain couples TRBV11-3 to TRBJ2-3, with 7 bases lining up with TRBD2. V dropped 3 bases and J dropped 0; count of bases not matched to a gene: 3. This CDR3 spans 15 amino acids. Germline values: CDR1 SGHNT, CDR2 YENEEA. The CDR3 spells CASSLSGVSTDTQYF. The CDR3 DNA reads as TGTGCCAGCAGCTTGAGCGGGGTGAGCACAGATACGCAGTATTTT. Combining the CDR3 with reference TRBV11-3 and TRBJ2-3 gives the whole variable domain EAGVVQSPRYKIIEKKQPVAFWCNPISGHNTLYWYLQNLGQGPELLIRYENEEAVDDSQLPKDRFSAERLKGVDSTLKIQPAELGDSAVYLCASSLSGVSTDTQYFGPGTRLTVL.

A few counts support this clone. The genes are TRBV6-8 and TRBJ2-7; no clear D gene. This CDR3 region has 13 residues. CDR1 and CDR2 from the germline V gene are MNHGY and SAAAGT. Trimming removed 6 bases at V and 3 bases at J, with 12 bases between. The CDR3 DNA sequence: TGTGCCAGCAGCCAACATAAGAGCTACGAGCAGTACTTC. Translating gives CASSQHKSYEQYF.

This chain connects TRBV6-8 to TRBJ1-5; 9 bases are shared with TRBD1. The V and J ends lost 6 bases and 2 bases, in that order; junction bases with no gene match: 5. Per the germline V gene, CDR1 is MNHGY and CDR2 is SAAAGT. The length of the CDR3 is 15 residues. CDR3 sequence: CASRGRQGGNQPQHF. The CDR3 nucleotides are TGTGCCAGCAGGGGTCGACAGGGGGGCAATCAGCCCCAGCATTTT.

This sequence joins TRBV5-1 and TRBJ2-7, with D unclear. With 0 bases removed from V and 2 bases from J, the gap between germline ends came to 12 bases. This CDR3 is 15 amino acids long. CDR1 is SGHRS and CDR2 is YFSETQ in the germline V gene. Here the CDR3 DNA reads TGCGCCAGCAGCTTGGAGGACCCTAGGGCCTACGAGCAGTACTTC. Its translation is CASSLEDPRAYEQYF. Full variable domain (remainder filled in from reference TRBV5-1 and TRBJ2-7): KAGVTQTPRYLIKTRGQQVTLSCSPISGHRSVSWYQQTPGQGLQFLFEYFSETQRNKGNFPGRFSGRQFSNSRSEMNVSTLELGDSALYLCASSLEDPRAYEQYFGPGTRLTVT.

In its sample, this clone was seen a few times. The CDR3 sequence: CASSQVRGNTEAFF. CDR3 bases: TGTGCCAGCAGCCAAGTTAGGGGAAACACTGAAGCTTTCTTT. V and J are TRBV14 and TRBJ1-1, with D possibly matching TRBD1 (5 bases). Trimming shortened V by 1 base and J by 2 bases, and 8 bases separated the two germline ends. Germline assignment: CDR1 SGHDN and CDR2 FVKESK. CDR3 length: 14 residues.

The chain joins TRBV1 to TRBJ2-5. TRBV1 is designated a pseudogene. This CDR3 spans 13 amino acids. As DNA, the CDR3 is TGCGCCAGCAGCCAAGGGGTCGGAGAGACCCAGTACTTC. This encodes CASSQGVGETQYF.

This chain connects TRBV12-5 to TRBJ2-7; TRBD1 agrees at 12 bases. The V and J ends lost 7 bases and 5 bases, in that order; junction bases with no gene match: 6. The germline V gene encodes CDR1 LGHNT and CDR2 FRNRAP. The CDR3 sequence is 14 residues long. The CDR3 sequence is CASAVGTGGDEQYF. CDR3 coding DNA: TGTGCTAGTGCTGTGGGGACAGGGGGCGACGAGCAGTACTTC.

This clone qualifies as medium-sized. CDR3 coding DNA: TGTGCCATCGGACAACTTAACTATGGCTACACCTTC. It translates to CAIGQLNYGYTF. The J gene is TRBJ1-2, the V gene TRBV6-8; tentative D call: TRBD1 (5 bases). Trimming removed 10 bases from V and 1 base from J, with 10 bases in between. This CDR3 is built from 12 residues. Germline V CDR1 and CDR2: MNHGY, SAAAGT.

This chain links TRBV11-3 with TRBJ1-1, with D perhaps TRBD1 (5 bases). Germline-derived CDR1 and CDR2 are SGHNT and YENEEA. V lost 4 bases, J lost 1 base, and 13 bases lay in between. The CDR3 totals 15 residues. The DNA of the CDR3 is TGTGCCAGCAGCTCGGGGGTTACGGGGAACACTGAAGCTTTCTTT. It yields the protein CASSSGVTGNTEAFF.

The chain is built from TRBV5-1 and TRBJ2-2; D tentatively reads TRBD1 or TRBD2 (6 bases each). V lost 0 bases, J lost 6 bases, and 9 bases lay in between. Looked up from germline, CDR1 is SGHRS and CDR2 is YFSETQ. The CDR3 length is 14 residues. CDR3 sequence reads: CASSLDGGSGELFF. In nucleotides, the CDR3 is TGCGCCAGCAGCTTGGACGGGGGCTCCGGGGAGCTGTTTTTT.

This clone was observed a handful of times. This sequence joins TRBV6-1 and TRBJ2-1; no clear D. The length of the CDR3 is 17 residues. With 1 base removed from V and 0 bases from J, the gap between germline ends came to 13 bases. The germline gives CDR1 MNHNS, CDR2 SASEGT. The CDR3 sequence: CASSEGVGQSSYNEQFF. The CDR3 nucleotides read TGTGCCAGCAGTGAAGGGGTTGGTCAGAGCTCCTACAATGAGCAGTTCTTC.

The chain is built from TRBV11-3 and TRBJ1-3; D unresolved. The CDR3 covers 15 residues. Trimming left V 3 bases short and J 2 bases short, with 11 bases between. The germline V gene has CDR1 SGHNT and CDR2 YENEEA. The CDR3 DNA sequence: TGTGCCAGCAGCTTGGCCCAGGTCCCTGGAAACACCATATATTTT. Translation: CASSLAQVPGNTIYF.

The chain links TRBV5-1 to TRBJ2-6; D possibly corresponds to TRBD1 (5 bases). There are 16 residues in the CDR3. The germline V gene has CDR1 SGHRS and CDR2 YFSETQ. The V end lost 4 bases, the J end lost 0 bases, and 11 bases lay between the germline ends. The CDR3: CASSPGQPSGANVLTF. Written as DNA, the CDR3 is TGCGCCAGCAGCCCAGGGCAGCCCTCTGGGGCCAACGTCCTGACTTTC.

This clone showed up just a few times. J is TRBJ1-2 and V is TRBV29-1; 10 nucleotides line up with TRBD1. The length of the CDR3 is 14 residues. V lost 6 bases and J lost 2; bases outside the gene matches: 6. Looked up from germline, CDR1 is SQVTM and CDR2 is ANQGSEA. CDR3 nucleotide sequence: TGCAGCGTCTATCCGGGACAGGGGAACTATGGCTACACCTTC. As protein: CSVYPGQGNYGYTF.

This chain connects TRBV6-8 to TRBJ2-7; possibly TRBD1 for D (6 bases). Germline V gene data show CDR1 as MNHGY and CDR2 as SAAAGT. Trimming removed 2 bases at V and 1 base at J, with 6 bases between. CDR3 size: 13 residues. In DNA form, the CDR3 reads TGTGCCAGCAGTTACGGACAGTCCTACGAGCAGTACTTC. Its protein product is CASSYGQSYEQYF.

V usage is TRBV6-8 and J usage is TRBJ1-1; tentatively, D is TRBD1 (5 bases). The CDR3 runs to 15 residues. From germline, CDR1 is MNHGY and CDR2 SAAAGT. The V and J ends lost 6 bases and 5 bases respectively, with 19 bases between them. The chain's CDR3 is CASRQALGEWTEAFF. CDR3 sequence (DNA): TGTGCCAGCAGGCAAGCTTTGGGGGAATGGACTGAAGCTTTCTTT.

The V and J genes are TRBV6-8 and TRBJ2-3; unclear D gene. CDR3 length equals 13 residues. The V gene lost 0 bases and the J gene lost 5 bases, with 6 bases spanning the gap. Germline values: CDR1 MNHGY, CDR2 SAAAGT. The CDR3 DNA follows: TGTGCCAGCAGTTACTCATGGGGAGATACGCAGTATTTT. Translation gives CASSYSWGDTQYF.

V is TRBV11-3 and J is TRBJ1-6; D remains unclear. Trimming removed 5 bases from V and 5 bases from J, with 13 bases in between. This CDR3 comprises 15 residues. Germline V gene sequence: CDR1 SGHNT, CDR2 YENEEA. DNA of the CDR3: TGTGCCAGCAGCCCTACGTCGACGGATAATTCACCCCTCCACTTT. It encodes CASSPTSTDNSPLHF.